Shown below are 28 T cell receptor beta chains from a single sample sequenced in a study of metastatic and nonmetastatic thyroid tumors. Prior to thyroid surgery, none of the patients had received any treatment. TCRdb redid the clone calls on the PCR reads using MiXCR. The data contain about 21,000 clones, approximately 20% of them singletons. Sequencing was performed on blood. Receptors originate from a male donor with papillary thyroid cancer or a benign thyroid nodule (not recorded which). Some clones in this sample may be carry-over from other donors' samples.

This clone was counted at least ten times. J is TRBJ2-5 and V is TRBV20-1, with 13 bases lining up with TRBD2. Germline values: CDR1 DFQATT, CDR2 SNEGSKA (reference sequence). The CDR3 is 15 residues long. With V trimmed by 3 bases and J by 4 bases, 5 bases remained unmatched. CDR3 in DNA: TGCAGTGCTAGTATAACTAGCGGGGGGGGAGAGACCCAGTACTTC. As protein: CSASITSGGGETQYF.

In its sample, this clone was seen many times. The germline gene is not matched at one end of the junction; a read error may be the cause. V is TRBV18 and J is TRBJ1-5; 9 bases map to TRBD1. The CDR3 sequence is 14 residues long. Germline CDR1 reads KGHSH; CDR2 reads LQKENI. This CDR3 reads CASSPQGADQPQHF. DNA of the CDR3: TGTGCCAGCTCGCCACAGGGGGCGGATCAGCCCCAGCATTTT.

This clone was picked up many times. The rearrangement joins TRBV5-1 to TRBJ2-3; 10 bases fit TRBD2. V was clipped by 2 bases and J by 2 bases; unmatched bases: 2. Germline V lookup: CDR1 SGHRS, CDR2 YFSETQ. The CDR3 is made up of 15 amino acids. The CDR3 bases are TGCGCCAGCAGCTTAGCGGGGGGGCCCACAGATACGCAGTATTTT. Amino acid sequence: CASSLAGGPTDTQYF.

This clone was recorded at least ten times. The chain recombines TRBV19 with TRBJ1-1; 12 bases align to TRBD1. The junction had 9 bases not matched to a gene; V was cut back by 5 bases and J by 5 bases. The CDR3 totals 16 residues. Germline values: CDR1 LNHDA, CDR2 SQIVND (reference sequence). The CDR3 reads CASSPSGQGAETEAFF. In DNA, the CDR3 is TGTGCCAGTAGTCCATCGGGACAGGGGGCCGAAACTGAAGCTTTCTTT.

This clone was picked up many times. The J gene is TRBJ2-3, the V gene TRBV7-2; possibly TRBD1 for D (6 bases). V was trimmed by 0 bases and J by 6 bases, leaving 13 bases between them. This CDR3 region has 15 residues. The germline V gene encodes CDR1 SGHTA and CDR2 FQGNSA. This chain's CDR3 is CASSLAWGQSDTQYF. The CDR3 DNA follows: TGTGCCAGCAGCTTAGCCTGGGGGCAATCTGATACGCAGTATTTT.

This CDR3 reads CASSVNRGPETQYF. Here the CDR3 DNA reads TGTGCCAGCAGCGTTAACAGGGGACCAGAGACCCAGTACTTC. V usage is TRBV9 and J usage is TRBJ2-5; 7 bases are shared with TRBD1. V dropped 2 bases and J dropped 4; count of bases not matched to a gene: 5. Germline assignment: CDR1 SGDLS and CDR2 YYNGEE. The CDR3 is made up of 14 amino acids.

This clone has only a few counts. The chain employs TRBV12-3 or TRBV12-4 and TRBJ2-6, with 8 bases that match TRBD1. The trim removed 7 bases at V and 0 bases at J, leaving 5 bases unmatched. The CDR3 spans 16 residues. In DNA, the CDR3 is TGTGCCAGCAAAGGGACAGGAACCTCTGGGGCCAACGTCCTGACTTTC. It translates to CASKGTGTSGANVLTF.

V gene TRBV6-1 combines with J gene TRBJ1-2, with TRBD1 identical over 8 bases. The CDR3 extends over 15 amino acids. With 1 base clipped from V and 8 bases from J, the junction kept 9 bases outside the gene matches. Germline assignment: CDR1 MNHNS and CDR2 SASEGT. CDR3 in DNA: TGTGCCAGCAGTGAAGAGGCAGGGGGCTCTTACGGCTACACCTTC. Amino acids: CASSEEAGGSYGYTF.

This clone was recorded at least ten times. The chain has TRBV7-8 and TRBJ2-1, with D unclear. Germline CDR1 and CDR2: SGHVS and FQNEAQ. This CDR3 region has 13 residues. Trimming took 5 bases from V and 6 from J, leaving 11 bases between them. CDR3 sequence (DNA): TGTGCCAGCAGCCCCAACTCAGGCAATGAGCAGTTCTTC. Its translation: CASSPNSGNEQFF.

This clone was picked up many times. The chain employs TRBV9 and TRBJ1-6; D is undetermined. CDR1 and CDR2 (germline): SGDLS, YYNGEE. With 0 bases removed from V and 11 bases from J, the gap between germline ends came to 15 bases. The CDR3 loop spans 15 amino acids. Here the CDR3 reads CASSVVWEVGTPLHF. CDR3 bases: TGTGCCAGCAGCGTAGTTTGGGAGGTCGGCACACCCCTCCACTTT.

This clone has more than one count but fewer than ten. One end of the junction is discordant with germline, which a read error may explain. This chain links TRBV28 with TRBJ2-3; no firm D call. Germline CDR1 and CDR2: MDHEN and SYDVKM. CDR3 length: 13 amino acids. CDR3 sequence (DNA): TGTGCCATCAGTTTTGTGAGAACAGATACGCAGTATTTT. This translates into CAISFVRTDTQYF.

CDR3 sequence reads: CASSEGNSGNTIYF. CDR3 nucleotides: TGCGCCAGCAGCGAGGGGAATTCTGGAAACACCATATATTTT. This chain connects TRBV5-1 to TRBJ1-3, with a tentative D call TRBD1 (5 bases). V gave up 4 bases and J gave up 1 base, with 9 bases separating them. The CDR3 is 14 residues long. Germline-derived CDR1 and CDR2 are SGHRS and YFSETQ.

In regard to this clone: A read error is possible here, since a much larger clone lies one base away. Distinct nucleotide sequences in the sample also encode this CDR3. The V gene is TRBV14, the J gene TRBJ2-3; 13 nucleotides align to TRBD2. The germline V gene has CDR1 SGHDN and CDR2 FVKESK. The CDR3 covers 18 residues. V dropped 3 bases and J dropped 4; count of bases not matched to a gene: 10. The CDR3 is CASSQLVPGLAGADTQYF. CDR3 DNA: TGTGCCAGCAGCCAGCTTGTGCCCGGACTAGCGGGGGCAGATACGCAGTATTTT.

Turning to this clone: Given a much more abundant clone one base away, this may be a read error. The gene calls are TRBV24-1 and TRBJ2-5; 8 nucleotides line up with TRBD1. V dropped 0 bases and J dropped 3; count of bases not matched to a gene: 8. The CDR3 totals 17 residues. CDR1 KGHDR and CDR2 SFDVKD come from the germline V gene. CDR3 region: CATSDLRRGTGKETQYF. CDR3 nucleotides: TGTGCCACCAGTGATTTGAGGCGTGGGACAGGCAAAGAGACCCAGTACTTC.

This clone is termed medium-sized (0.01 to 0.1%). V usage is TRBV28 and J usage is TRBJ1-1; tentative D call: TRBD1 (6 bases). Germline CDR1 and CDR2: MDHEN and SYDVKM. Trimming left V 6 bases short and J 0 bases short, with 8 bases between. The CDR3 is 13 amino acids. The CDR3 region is CASRTGMNTEAFF. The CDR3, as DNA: TGTGCCAGCAGGACAGGTATGAACACTGAAGCTTTCTTT.

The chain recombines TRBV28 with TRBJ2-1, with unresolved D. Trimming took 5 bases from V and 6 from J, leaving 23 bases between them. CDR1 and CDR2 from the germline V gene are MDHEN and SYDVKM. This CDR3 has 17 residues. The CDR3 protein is CASSPLSVWVAGNEQFF. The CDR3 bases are TGTGCCAGCAGTCCCCTGTCAGTGTGGGTCGCTGGCAATGAGCAGTTCTTC.

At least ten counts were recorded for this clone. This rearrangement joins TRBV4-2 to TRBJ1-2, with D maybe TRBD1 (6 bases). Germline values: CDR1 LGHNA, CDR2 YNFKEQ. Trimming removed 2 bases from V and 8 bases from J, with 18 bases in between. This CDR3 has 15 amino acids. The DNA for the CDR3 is TGTGCCAGCAGCCAACCCCGGACAGATCTCCAGGGCTACACCTTC. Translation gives CASSQPRTDLQGYTF.

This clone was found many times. CDR3 in amino acids: CATSDPWDRDSVGYTF. In nucleotides, the CDR3 is TGTGCCACCAGTGACCCCTGGGACAGGGATTCGGTAGGCTACACCTTC. The J gene is TRBJ1-2, the V gene TRBV24-1; the match to TRBD1 covers 9 bases. Germline V gives CDR1 KGHDR, CDR2 SFDVKD. The trim removed 4 bases at V and 8 bases at J, leaving 13 bases unmatched. The CDR3 spans 16 residues.

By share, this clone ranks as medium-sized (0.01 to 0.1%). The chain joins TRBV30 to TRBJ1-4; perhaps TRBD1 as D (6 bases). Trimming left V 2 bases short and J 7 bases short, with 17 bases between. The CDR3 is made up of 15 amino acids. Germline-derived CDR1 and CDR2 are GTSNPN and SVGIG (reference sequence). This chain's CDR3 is CAWSPWAKGGEKLFF. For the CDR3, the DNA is TGTGCCTGGAGTCCCTGGGCCAAAGGGGGTGAAAAACTGTTTTTT. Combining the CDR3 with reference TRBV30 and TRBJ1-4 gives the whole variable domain SQTIHQWPATLVQPVGSPLSLECTVEGTSNPNLYWYRQAAGRGLQLLFYSVGIGQISSEVPQNLSASRPQDRQFILSSKKLLLSDSGFYLCAWSPWAKGGEKLFFGSGTQLSVL.

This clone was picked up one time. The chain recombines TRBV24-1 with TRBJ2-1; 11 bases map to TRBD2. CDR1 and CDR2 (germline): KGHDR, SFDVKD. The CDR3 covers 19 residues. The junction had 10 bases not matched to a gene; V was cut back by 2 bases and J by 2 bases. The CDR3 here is CATSDWGLAASGTYNEQFF. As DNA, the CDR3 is TGTGCCACCAGTGATTGGGGACTAGCGGCGTCTGGAACCTACAATGAGCAGTTCTTC.

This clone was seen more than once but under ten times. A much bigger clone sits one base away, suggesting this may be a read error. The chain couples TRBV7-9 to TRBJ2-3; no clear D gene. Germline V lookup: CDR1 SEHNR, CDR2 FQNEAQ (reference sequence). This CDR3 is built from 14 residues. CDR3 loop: CASSKATFTDAQYF. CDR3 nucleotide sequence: TGTGCCAGCAGCAAGGCGACATTCACAGATGCGCAGTATTTT.

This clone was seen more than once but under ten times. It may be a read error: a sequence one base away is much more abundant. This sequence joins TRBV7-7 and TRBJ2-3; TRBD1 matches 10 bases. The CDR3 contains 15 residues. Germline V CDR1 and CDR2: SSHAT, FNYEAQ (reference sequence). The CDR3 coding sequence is TGTGCTAGCAGTCGGGGGACAGGGGACGCAGATACGCAGTATTTT. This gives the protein CASSRGTGDADTQYF.

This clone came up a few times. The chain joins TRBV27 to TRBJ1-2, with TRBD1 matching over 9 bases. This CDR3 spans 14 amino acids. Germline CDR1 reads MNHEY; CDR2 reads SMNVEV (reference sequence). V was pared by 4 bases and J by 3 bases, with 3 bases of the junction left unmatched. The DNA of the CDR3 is TGTGCCAGCAGTTCACAGGGGGCGGACTATGGCTACACCTTC. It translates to CASSSQGADYGYTF.

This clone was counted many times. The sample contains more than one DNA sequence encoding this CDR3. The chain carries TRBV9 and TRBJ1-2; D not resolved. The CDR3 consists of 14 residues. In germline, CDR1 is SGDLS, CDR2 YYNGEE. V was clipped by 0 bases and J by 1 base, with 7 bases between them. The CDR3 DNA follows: TGTGCCAGCAGCGTAGGTGGATTTAACTATGGCTACACCTTC. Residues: CASSVGGFNYGYTF. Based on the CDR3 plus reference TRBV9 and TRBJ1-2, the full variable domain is DSGVTQTPKHLITATGQRVTLRCSPRSGDLSVYWYQQSLDQGLQFLIQYYNGEERAKGNILERFSAQQFPDLHSELNLSSLELGDSALYFCASSVGGFNYGYTFGSGTRLTVV.

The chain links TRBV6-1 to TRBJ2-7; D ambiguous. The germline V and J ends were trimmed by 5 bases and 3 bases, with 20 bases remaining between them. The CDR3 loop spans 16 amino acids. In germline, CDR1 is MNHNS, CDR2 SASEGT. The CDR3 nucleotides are TGTGCCAGCAGTAGCACGGACGCATTCAAAAACTACGAGCAGTACTTC. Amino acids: CASSSTDAFKNYEQYF.

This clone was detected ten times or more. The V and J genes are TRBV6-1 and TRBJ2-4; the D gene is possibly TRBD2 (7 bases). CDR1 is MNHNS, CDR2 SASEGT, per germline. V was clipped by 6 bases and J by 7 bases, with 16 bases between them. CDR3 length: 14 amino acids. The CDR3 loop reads CASSQGGRVNIQYF. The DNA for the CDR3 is TGTGCCAGCAGCCAAGGGGGGAGGGTGAACATTCAGTACTTC.

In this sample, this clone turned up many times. The CDR3 coding sequence is TGTGCCAGCAGTCCCGCCCGGCAGTTGCCTTCACCCCTCCACTTT. The encoded protein is CASSPARQLPSPLHF. This sequence joins TRBV27 and TRBJ1-6; D is ambiguous. Trimming removed 5 bases from V and 9 bases from J, with 17 bases in between. This CDR3 is 15 amino acids long. In germline, CDR1 is MNHEY, CDR2 SMNVEV (reference sequence).

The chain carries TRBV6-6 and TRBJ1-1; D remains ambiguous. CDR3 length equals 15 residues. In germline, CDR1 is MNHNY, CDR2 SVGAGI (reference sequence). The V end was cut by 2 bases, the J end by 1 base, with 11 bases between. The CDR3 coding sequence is TGTGCCAGCAGTTACACCGGGCAAAGGAACACTGAAGCTTTCTTT. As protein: CASSYTGQRNTEAFF.